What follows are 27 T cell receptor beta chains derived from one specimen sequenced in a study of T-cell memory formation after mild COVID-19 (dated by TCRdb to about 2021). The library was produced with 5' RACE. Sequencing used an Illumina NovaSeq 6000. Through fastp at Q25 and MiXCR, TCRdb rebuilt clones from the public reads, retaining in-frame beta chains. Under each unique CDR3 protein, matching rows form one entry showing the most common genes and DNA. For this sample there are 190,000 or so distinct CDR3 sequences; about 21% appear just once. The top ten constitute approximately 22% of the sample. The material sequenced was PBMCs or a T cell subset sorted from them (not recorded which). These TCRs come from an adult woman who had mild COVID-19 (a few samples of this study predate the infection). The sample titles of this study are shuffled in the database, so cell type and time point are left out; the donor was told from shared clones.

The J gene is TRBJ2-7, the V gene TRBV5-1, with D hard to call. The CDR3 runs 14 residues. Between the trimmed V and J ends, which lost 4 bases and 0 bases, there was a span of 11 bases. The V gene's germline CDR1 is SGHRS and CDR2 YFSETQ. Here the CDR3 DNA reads TGCGCCAGCAGCCCGTGGACGGCCTCCTACGAGCAGTACTTC. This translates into CASSPWTASYEQYF.

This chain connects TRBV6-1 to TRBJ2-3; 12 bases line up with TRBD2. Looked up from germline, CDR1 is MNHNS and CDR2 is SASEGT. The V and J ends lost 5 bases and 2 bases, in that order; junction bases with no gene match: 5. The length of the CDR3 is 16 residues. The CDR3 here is CASSQRTSGTTDTQYF. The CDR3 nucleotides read TGTGCCAGCAGTCAACGGACTAGCGGGACCACAGATACGCAGTATTTT.

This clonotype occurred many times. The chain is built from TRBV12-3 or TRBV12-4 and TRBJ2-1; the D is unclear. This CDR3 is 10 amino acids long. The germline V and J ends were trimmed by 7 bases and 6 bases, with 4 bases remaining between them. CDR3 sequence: CASTPNEQFF. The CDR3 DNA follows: TGTGCCAGCACCCCCAATGAGCAGTTCTTC.

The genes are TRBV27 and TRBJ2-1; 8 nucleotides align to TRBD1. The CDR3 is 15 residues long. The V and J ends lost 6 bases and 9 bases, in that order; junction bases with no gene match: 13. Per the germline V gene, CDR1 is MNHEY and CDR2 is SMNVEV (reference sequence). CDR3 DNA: TGTGCCAGCAGCCCCTCTACAGGGGGGACGAGTGAGCAGTTCTTC. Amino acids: CASSPSTGGTSEQFF.

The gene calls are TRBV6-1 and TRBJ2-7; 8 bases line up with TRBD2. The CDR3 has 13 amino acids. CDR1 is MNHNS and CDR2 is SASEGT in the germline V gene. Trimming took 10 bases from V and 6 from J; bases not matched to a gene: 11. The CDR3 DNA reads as TGTGCCACCACGGGGCGGGGGGCCTTCGAGCAGTACTTC. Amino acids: CATTGRGAFEQYF.

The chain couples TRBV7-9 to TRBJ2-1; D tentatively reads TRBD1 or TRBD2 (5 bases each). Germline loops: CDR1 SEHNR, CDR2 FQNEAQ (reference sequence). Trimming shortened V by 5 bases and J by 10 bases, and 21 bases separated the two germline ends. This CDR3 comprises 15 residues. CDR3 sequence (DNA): TGTGCCAGCAGCCTGACCGCATTAATAGGGGACGAGCAGTTCTTC. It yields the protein CASSLTALIGDEQFF.

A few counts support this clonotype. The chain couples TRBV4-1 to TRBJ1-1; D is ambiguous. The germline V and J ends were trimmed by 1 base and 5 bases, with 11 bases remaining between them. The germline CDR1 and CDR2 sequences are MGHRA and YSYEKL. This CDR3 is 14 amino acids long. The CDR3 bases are TGCGCCAGCAGCCAAGTCGGGGTTGAGACTGAAGCTTTCTTT. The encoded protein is CASSQVGVETEAFF.

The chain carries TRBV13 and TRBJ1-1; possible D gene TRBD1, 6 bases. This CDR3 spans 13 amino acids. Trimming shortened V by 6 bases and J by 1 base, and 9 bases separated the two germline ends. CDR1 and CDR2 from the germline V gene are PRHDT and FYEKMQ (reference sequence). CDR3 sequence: CASRGGENTEAFF. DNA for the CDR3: TGTGCCAGCAGAGGGGGGGAGAACACTGAAGCTTTCTTT.

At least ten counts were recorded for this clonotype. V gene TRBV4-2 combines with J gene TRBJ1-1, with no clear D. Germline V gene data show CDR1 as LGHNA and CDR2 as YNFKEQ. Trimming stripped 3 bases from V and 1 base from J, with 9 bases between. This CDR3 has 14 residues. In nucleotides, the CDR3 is TGTGCCAGCAGCCACGACTCAGGGAACACTGAAGCTTTCTTT. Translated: CASSHDSGNTEAFF.

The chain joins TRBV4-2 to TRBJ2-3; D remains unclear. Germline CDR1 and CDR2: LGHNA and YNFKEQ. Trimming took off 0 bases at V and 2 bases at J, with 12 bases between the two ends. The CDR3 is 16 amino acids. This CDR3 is CASSQEGAGLTDTQYF. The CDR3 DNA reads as TGTGCCAGCAGCCAAGAAGGCGCAGGCCTCACAGATACGCAGTATTTT.

The CDR3 is CASSPDRGMIEAFF. The CDR3 DNA follows: TGTGCCAGCAGCCCGGACAGGGGTATGATTGAAGCTTTCTTT. V usage is TRBV6-5 and J usage is TRBJ1-1; 9 bases line up with TRBD1. Germline lookup yields CDR1 MNHEY and CDR2 SVGAGI. CDR3 length: 14 amino acids. V was clipped by 6 bases and J by 7 bases; unmatched bases: 9.

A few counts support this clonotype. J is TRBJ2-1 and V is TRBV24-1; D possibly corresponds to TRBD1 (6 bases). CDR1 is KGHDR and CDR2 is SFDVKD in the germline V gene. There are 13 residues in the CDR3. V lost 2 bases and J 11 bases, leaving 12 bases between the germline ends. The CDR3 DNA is TGTGCCACCAGTGATTCCGCTGGGGGCAAGCAGTTCTTC. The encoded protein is CATSDSAGGKQFF.

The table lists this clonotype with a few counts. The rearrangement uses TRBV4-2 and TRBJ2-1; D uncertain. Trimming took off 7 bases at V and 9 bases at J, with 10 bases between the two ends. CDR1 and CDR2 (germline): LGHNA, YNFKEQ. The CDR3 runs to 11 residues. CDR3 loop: CASTSGGEQFF. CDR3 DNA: TGTGCCAGCACGTCCGGTGGTGAGCAGTTCTTC.

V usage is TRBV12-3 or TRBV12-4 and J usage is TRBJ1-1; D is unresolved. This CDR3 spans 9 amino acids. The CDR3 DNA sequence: TGTGCATCGGGAGCTGAAGCTTTCTTT. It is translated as CASGAEAFF.

The CDR3 spells CASSFDGGTYEQYF. The CDR3 coding sequence is TGTGCCAGCAGCTTCGACGGCGGCACCTACGAGCAGTACTTC. The rearrangement uses TRBV7-6 and TRBJ2-7; D call uncertain. The germline gives CDR1 SGHVS, CDR2 FNYEAQ. V was clipped by 3 bases and J by 2 bases, with 11 bases between them. The CDR3 consists of 14 residues.

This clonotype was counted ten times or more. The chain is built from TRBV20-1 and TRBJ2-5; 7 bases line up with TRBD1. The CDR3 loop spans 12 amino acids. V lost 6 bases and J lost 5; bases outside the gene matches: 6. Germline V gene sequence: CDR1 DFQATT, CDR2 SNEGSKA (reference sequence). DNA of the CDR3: TGCAGTGCATGGGACAGACGGGAGACCCAGTACTTC. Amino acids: CSAWDRRETQYF.

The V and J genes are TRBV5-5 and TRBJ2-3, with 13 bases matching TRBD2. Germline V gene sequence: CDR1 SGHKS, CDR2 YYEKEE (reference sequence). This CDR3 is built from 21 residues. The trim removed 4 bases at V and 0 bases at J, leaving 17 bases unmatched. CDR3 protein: CASSRTTSGRGSLYSTDTQYF. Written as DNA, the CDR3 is TGTGCCAGCAGCCGCACTACTAGCGGGAGGGGGTCGCTTTATAGCACAGATACGCAGTATTTT.

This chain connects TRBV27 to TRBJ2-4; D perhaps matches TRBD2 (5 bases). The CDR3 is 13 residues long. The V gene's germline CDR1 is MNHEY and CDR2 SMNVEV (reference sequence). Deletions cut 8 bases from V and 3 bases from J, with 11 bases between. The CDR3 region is CASGSGDKNIQYF. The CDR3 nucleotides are TGTGCCAGCGGGTCCGGGGACAAAAACATTCAGTACTTC.

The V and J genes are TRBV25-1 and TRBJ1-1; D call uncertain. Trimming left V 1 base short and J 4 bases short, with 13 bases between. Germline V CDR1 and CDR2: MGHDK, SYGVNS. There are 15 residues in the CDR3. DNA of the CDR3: TGTGCCAGCAGTGAATCTCGGCGGGCGGGCACTGAAGCTTTCTTT. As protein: CASSESRRAGTEAFF.

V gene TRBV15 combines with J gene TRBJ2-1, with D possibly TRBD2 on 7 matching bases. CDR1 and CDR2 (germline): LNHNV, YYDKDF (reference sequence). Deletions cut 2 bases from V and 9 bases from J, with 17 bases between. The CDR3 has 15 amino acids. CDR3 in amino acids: CATSRSRGGGSEQFF. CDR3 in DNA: TGTGCCACCAGCAGAAGTAGGGGAGGGGGGAGTGAGCAGTTCTTC.

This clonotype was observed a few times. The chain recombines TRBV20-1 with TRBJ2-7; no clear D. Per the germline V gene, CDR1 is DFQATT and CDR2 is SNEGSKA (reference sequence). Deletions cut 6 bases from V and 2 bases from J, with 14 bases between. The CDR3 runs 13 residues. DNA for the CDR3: TGCAGTGCCAGGTGGACGGAAACCTACGAGCAGTACTTC. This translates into CSARWTETYEQYF.

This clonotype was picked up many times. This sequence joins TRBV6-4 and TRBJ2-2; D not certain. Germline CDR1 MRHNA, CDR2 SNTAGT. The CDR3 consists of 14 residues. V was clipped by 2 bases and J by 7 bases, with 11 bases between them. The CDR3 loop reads CASSDREWSGELFF. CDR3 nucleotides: TGTGCCAGCAGTGACAGGGAATGGAGCGGGGAGCTGTTTTTT.

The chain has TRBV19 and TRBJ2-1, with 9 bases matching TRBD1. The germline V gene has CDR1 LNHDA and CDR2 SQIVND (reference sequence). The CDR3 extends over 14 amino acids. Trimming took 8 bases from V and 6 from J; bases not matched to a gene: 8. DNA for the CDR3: TGTGCCAGTTGGCCCGGGACAGGGACCAATGAGCAGTTCTTC. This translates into CASWPGTGTNEQFF.

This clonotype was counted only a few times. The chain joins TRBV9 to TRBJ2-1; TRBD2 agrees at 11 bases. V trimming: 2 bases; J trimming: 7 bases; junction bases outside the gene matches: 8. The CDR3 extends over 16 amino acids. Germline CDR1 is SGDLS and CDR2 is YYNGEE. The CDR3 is CASSVGSGGAGNEQFF. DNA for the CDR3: TGTGCCAGCAGCGTTGGTAGCGGGGGGGCCGGGAATGAGCAGTTCTTC.

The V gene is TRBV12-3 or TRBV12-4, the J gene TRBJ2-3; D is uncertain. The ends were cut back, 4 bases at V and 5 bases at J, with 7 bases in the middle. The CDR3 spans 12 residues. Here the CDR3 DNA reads TGTGCCAGCAGTTATATCGAAGATACGCAGTATTTT. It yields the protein CASSYIEDTQYF.

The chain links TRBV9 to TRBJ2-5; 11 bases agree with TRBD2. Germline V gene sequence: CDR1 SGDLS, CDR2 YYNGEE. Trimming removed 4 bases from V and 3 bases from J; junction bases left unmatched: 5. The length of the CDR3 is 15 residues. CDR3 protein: CASSPNSGGEETQYF. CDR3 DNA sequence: TGTGCCAGCAGCCCTAATAGCGGGGGGGAAGAGACCCAGTACTTC.

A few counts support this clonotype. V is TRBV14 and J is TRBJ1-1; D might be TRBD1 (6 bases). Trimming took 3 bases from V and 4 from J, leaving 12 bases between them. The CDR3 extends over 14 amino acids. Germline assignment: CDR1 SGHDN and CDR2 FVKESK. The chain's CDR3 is CASSHTQGPTEAFF. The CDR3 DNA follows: TGTGCCAGCAGCCACACTCAGGGGCCCACTGAAGCTTTCTTT.